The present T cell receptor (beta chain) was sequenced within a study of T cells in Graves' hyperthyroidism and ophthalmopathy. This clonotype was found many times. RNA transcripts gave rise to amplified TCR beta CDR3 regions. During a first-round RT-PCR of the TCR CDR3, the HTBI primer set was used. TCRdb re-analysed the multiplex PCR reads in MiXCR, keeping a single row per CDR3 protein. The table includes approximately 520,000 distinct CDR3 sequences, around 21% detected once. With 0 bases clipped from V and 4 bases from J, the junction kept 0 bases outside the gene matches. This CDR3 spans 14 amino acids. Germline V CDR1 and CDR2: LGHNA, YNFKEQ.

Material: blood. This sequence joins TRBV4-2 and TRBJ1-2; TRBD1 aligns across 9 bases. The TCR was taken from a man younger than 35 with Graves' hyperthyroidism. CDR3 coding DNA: TGTGCCAGCAGCCAAGAGACAGGGGGCTATGGCTACACCTTC. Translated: CASSQETGGYGYTF.